Listed below are T cell receptor beta chains from one sample, sequenced in a study of blood T cell repertoires in COVID-19. Sequencing used immunoSEQ multiplex PCR; TCRdb keeps in-frame clones, though not all of them. The sample has under 300,000 clones; approximately 90% are singletons. The sequenced material came from PBMCs or T cells enriched from blood (not recorded which). The receptors come from a human donor in a cohort exposed to, infected with or recovered from COVID-19 (not recorded which). The donor label of this sample is uncertain. CDR3s include the opening cysteine and the closing phenylalanine or tryptophan. Fields, in order: V gene, J gene, D gene, clone size, CDR3 protein, CDR3 DNA. D genes are given only for firm matches. The size of a clone is reported for some rows only, either as once, few or many, or as a class for expanded clones.

>TRBV2|TRBJ2-1|NA|NA
CASSGTGSGSYNEQFF
TGTGCCAGCAGTGGAACCGGTAGCGGCTCCTACAATGAGCAGTTCTTC
>TRBV28|TRBJ2-7|TRBD2|NA
CASSLSSGGAWEQYF
TGTGCCAGCAGTTTATCTAGCGGGGGGGCGTGGGAGCAGTACTTC
>TRBV5-1|TRBJ2-7|TRBD1|NA
CASSRDRAQEQYF
TGCGCCAGCAGCCGGGACAGGGCTCAAGAGCAGTACTTC
>TRBV7-9|TRBJ1-2|NA|NA
CASSLESWGSNYGYTF
TGTGCCAGCAGCTTAGAGTCGTGGGGCAGTAACTATGGCTACACCTTC
>TRBV24-1|TRBJ1-5|NA|NA
CATSDFAGDQPQHF
TGTGCCACCAGTGATTTCGCGGGGGATCAGCCCCAGCATTTT
>TRBV6-1|TRBJ2-3|TRBD2|NA
CASSDLLAGGTRTQYF
TGTGCCAGCAGTGACCTTCTAGCGGGGGGCACCCGTACGCAGTATTTT
>TRBV11-3|TRBJ1-2|TRBD1|NA
CASSSQGGNGYTF
TGTGCCAGCAGCTCCCAGGGGGGTAATGGCTACACCTTC
>TRBV2|TRBJ1-4|TRBD1|NA
CASTGTGRFRALNEKLFF
TGTGCCAGCACCGGGACAGGGAGATTTCGGGCCCTTAATGAAAAACTGTTTTTT
>TRBV2|TRBJ1-1|NA|NA
CASSLPGHMNTEAFF
TGTGCCAGCAGTTTGCCGGGACACATGAACACTGAAGCTTTCTTT
>TRBV18|TRBJ2-1|NA|once
CASSPNRASSYNEQFF
TGTGCCAGCTCACCAAACAGGGCGAGCTCCTACAATGAGCAGTTCTTC
>TRBV6-5|TRBJ1-5|NA|NA
CASSYSSGVDQPQHF
TGTGCCAGCAGTTACTCTTCAGGGGTGGATCAGCCCCAGCATTTT
>TRBV4-3|TRBJ1-2|NA|NA
CASRGTGPNYGYTF
TGCGCCAGCAGGGGAACAGGTCCGAACTATGGCTACACCTTC
>TRBV2|TRBJ1-4|TRBD1|NA
CASTKQGAGEKLFF
TGTGCCAGCACCAAACAGGGGGCCGGTGAAAAACTGTTTTTT
>TRBV4-1|TRBJ1-6|NA|NA
CASSQGGLESPLHF
TGCGCCAGCAGCCAAGGAGGATTAGAGTCACCCCTCCACTTT
>TRBV7-9|TRBJ2-5|TRBD2|NA
CASSLLTSLYQETQYF
TGTGCCAGCAGCCTCTTGACTAGCCTGTACCAAGAGACCCAGTACTTC
>TRBV6-5|TRBJ1-1|NA|NA
CASSYGGGAAPLEAFF
TGTGCCAGCAGTTACGGGGGGGGCGCAGCACCGCTTGAAGCTTTCTTT
>TRBV2|TRBJ1-2|TRBD1|NA
CASSEALRTGTGVYGYTF
TGTGCCAGCAGTGAAGCGCTCCGCACCGGGACAGGGGTCTATGGCTACACCTTC